The T cell receptor beta chain under discussion was sequenced for a study of blood T cell repertoires in COVID-19. Study context: Some COVID-19 samples were acute and others convalescent; all came from the United States, Italy and Spain. From T cells, B-cell-depleted T cells, or PBMCs came the material, which was cDNA or gDNA.

A Seattle source enrolled patients during active infection and followed them longitudinally. CDR3 length equals 15 residues. The V and J ends lost 3 bases and 5 bases, in that order; junction bases with no gene match: 8. The germline gives CDR1 MGHRA, CDR2 YSYEKL. Authors' processing steps: Reference gene primers were amplified, and this amplification served to estimate nucleated cell counts. Some clones are missing from TCRdb's copy, which holds only in-frame ones; the method was immunoSEQ multiplex PCR. V and J calls and clone size come straight from that table; D and trimming were deduced from the DNA. Among around 290,000 clones listed, approximately 90% were seen once.

This sequence was found in a woman under 40 with COVID-19, enrolled during active disease. Sequenced input: peripheral blood. The chain joins TRBV4-1 to TRBJ2-5; 8 nucleotides line up with TRBD2. CDR3: CASSQGLVSSETQYF. The CDR3, as DNA: TGCGCCAGCAGCCAGGGACTAGTGTCATCGGAGACCCAGTACTTC.